These 20 T cell receptor beta chains came from one sample sequenced in a study of blood T cell repertoires in COVID-19. Repertoires were generated with immunoSEQ multiplex PCR, while TCRdb's copy carries only in-frame clones and drops some. The sample holds 200,000 to 250,000 clones, about 90% seen once. What was sequenced was PBMCs or T cells enriched from blood (not recorded which). These receptors all stem from a woman aged 50 to 65 in a cohort exposed to, infected with or recovered from COVID-19 (not recorded which).

The chain employs TRBV5-1 and TRBJ2-2, with 7 positions matching TRBD2. The germline gives CDR1 SGHRS, CDR2 YFSETQ. The CDR3 length is 15 residues. Germline trimming cut 3 bases from V and 0 bases from J; bases unmatched to any gene: 2. This CDR3 is CASSSGLANTGELFF. The CDR3, as DNA: TGCGCCAGCAGCTCCGGACTAGCGAACACCGGGGAGCTGTTTTTT.

This chain uses TRBV28 with TRBJ2-7; the D gene is possibly TRBD1 (5 bases). The CDR3 sequence is 14 residues long. V lost 8 bases and J lost 4, with 18 bases in between. CDR1 and CDR2 (germline): MDHEN, SYDVKM. CDR3 in amino acids: CASAKQEKRYEQYF. In nucleotides, the CDR3 is TGTGCCAGCGCCAAACAGGAAAAGAGATACGAGCAGTACTTC.

In this sample, this clone turned up a few times. This chain connects TRBV4-3 to TRBJ1-1; D is unresolved. The germline gives CDR1 LGHNA, CDR2 YSLEER. The CDR3 is made up of 15 amino acids. V lost 4 bases, J lost 0 bases, and 12 bases lay in between. DNA of the CDR3: TGCGCCAGCAGCCGAGAGAGGTCGGTGAACACTGAAGCTTTCTTT. It yields the protein CASSRERSVNTEAFF.

The CDR3 loop is CASSLGLADLYEQYF. The CDR3 nucleotides are TGCGCCAGCAGCTTGGGACTAGCGGACCTTTACGAGCAGTACTTC. The rearrangement uses TRBV5-1 and TRBJ2-7; 9 bases map to TRBD2. This CDR3 spans 15 amino acids. Germline V gene sequence: CDR1 SGHRS, CDR2 YFSETQ. Trimming cost V 0 bases and J 4 bases; bases outside gene matches: 5.

The rearrangement uses TRBV28 and TRBJ2-7; 9 bases are a match to TRBD1. CDR1 and CDR2 from the germline V gene are MDHEN and SYDVKM. The CDR3 is 14 residues long. With 5 bases clipped from V and 5 bases from J, the junction kept 7 bases outside the gene matches. CDR3 sequence (DNA): TGTGCCAGCAGTCGAGGACAGGGGATCAACGAGCAGTACTTC. It is translated as CASSRGQGINEQYF.

This chain connects TRBV4-3 to TRBJ2-2; D may be TRBD2 (5 bases). The V end lost 0 bases, the J end lost 3 bases, and 20 bases lay between the germline ends. Germline assignment: CDR1 LGHNA and CDR2 YSLEER. There are 19 residues in the CDR3. CDR3 amino acids: CASSQDLLTKSRYTGELFF. CDR3 nucleotides: TGCGCCAGCAGCCAAGATCTTCTGACTAAATCGAGGTACACCGGGGAGCTGTTTTTT.

The V call is TRBV4-2, the J call TRBJ2-5; tentatively, D is TRBD2 (5 bases). The CDR3 covers 16 residues. V lost 3 bases and J 2 bases, leaving 16 bases between the germline ends. Germline lookup yields CDR1 LGHNA and CDR2 YNFKEQ. For the CDR3, the DNA is TGTGCCAGCAGCCAGAGGGTTCAGGACTTTCAAGAGACCCAGTACTTC. This codes for CASSQRVQDFQETQYF.

This clone turned up a few times. The chain carries TRBV5-1 and TRBJ1-1; D remains unclear. V gave up 4 bases and J gave up 0 bases, with 7 bases separating them. The germline gives CDR1 SGHRS, CDR2 YFSETQ. CDR3 length: 13 amino acids. As DNA, the CDR3 is TGCGCCAGCAGCGTAAACTTGAACACTGAAGCTTTCTTT. It is translated as CASSVNLNTEAFF.

The chain has TRBV10-3 and TRBJ1-2; no reliable D call. V lost 3 bases to trimming and J lost 3 bases, with 5 bases between them. The CDR3 length is 12 residues. Germline V lookup: CDR1 ENHRY, CDR2 SYGVKD. The CDR3 DNA reads as TGTGCCATCAGTGAAAGAGACTATGGCTACACCTTC. Translating gives CAISERDYGYTF.

This clone was counted only a few times. This sequence joins TRBV19 and TRBJ1-1, with 11 bases fitting TRBD1. CDR1 and CDR2 from the germline V gene are LNHDA and SQIVND (reference sequence). Losses at the gene ends were 0 bases for V and 2 bases for J; bases not matched to a gene: 11. The CDR3 runs to 19 residues. The CDR3 here is CASSIEGRTGGWFNTEAFF. CDR3 DNA sequence: TGTGCCAGTAGTATAGAAGGCCGGACAGGGGGCTGGTTCAACACTGAAGCTTTCTTT.

The V and J genes are TRBV30 and TRBJ1-1, with 8 bases lining up with TRBD1. This CDR3 region has 14 residues. The V gene's germline CDR1 is GTSNPN and CDR2 SVGIG (reference sequence). J was trimmed by 1 base and V by 2 bases; bases with no gene match: 3. CDR3 coding DNA: TGTGCCTGGAGTTGGGGACAGGCGAACACTGAAGCTTTCTTT. It is translated as CAWSWGQANTEAFF.

The chain recombines TRBV7-2 with TRBJ1-4; D call uncertain. Germline V CDR1 and CDR2: SGHTA, FQGNSA. V was clipped by 1 base and J by 6 bases, with 9 bases between them. The CDR3 totals 14 residues. The chain's CDR3 is CASSLDRWDEKLFF. For the CDR3, the DNA is TGTGCCAGCAGCTTAGACAGATGGGATGAAAAACTGTTTTTT.

The rearrangement uses TRBV5-4 and TRBJ1-1, with D unclear. In germline, CDR1 is SGHNT, CDR2 YYREEE (reference sequence). The CDR3 sequence is 13 residues long. The ends were cut back, 1 base at V and 1 base at J, with 5 bases in the middle. The CDR3: CASSLQWNTEAFF. CDR3 in DNA: TGTGCCAGCAGCTTGCAGTGGAACACTGAAGCTTTCTTT. Filled out from reference TRBV5-4 and TRBJ1-1, the complete variable domain reads ETGVTQSPTHLIKTRGQQVTLRCSSQSGHNTVSWYQQALGQGPQFIFQYYREEENGRGNFPPRFSGLQFPNYSSELNVNALELDDSALYLCASSLQWNTEAFFGQGTRLTVV.

The rearrangement uses TRBV4-1 and TRBJ2-7, with TRBD2 matching 7 bases. The J segment lost 3 bases and the V segment lost 3 bases, leaving 8 bases of the junction unmatched. Germline V lookup: CDR1 MGHRA, CDR2 YSYEKL. CDR3 size: 15 residues. The CDR3: CASSHVSGRDYEQYF. CDR3 bases: TGCGCCAGCAGCCACGTCTCGGGGAGGGACTACGAGCAGTACTTC.

V and J are TRBV10-3 and TRBJ2-6, with 7 bases identical to TRBD1. Germline V gene lookup returns CDR1 ENHRY and CDR2 SYGVKD. Unmatched junction bases numbered 5, after V lost 6 bases and J lost 0 bases. The CDR3 has 16 residues. CDR3 region: CAIRRTGDSGANVLTF. DNA of the CDR3: TGTGCCATCAGAAGAACAGGGGACTCTGGGGCCAACGTCCTGACTTTC.

This chain uses TRBV20-1 with TRBJ1-2; D is possibly TRBD1 (5 bases). The CDR3 consists of 11 residues. The V and J ends lost 7 bases and 2 bases respectively, with 8 bases between them. From germline, CDR1 is DFQATT and CDR2 SNEGSKA (reference sequence). The chain's CDR3 is CSVDRNYGYTF. The CDR3 DNA reads as TGCAGTGTCGACAGAAACTATGGCTACACCTTC.

J is TRBJ2-3 and V is TRBV5-1; 7 bases are shared with TRBD2. The CDR3 loop spans 17 amino acids. With 3 bases clipped from V and 6 bases from J, the junction kept 16 bases outside the gene matches. Looked up from germline, CDR1 is SGHRS and CDR2 is YFSETQ. This CDR3 is CASSSPGGMRVADTQYF. The CDR3 coding sequence is TGCGCCAGCAGCTCCCCGGGGGGTATGCGGGTGGCGGATACGCAGTATTTT.

V and J are TRBV11-3 and TRBJ2-1, with TRBD2 identical over 7 bases. Germline lookup yields CDR1 SGHNT and CDR2 YENEEA. CDR3 length: 17 amino acids. With 0 bases clipped from V and 4 bases from J, the junction kept 9 bases outside the gene matches. For the CDR3, the DNA is TGTGCCAGCAGCTTAGAACGGGGTAGCGGGCGATACAATGAGCAGTTCTTC. Its translation is CASSLERGSGRYNEQFF.

The rearrangement joins TRBV15 to TRBJ2-5, with D perhaps TRBD2 (5 bases). The CDR3 totals 11 residues. The V gene's germline CDR1 is LNHNV and CDR2 YYDKDF (reference sequence). The germline V and J ends were trimmed by 3 bases and 7 bases, with 6 bases remaining between them. The CDR3 DNA follows: TGTGCCACCAGCAGTCGGGGGACCCAGTACTTC. Its translation is CATSSRGTQYF. Full variable domain (remainder filled in from reference TRBV15 and TRBJ2-5): DAMVIQNPRYQVTQFGKPVTLSCSQTLNHNVMYWYQQKSSQAPKLLFHYYDKDFNNEADTPDNFQSRRPNTSFCFLDIRSPGLGDTAMYLCATSSRGTQYFGPGTRLLVL.

The rearrangement uses TRBV28 and TRBJ1-2; 9 positions match TRBD1. This CDR3 has 13 residues. Germline CDR1 MDHEN, CDR2 SYDVKM. V shed 7 bases and J 4 bases; nucleotides not matched to a gene: 4. This CDR3 is CASKKTGGYGYTF. As DNA, the CDR3 is TGTGCCAGCAAAAAGACAGGGGGCTATGGCTACACCTTC.